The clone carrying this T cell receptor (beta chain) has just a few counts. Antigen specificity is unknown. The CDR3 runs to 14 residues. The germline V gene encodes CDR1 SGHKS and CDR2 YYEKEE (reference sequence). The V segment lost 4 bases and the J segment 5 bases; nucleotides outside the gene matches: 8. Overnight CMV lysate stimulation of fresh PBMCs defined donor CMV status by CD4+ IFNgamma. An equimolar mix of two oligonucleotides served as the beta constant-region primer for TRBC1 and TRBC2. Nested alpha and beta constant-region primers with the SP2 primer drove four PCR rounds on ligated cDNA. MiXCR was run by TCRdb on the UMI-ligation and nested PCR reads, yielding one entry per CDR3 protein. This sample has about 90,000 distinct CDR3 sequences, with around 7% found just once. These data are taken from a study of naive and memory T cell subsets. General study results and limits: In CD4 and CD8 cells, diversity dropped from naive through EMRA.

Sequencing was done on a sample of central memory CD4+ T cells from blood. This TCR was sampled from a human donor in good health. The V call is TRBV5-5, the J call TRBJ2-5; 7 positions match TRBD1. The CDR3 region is CASSPGQSWETQYF. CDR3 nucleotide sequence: TGTGCCAGCAGCCCGGGACAGTCCTGGGAGACCCAGTACTTC.